This paragraph reports one T cell receptor beta chain. Which antigen it targets is not known. Within one base of it there is no much larger clone, and no base qualities were kept. This sample was taken from a study of CD8 T cells in Susac syndrome (dated by TCRdb to about 2019). Concerning the study at large: The study used repertoire sequencing to test whether antigen drove CD8+ T cell activation and differentiation in Susac syndrome.

Peripheral blood CD8+ and CD4+ T cells from healthy donors, Susac syndrome patients and multiple sclerosis patients were profiled using high-throughput TCR beta sequencing. Healthy donors were included as age- and sex-matched controls. CD8+ TEMRA cells were enriched by FACS, while bulk CD8+ and CD4+ T cells were purified by magnetic negative isolation. Blood was collected in EDTA tubes and processed within 24 hours, with PBMCs isolated through density gradient centrifugation. PBMCs intended for TCR sequencing were frozen in liquid nitrogen and were later thawed in a 37 degrees C water bath. A purity of at least 90% was achieved for sorted or isolated CD4+, CD8+ and CD8+ TEMRA cells. RNA was extracted using the RNeasy kit, and roughly 0.5 to 1 microgram was reverse transcribed with random hexamers. The immunoSEQ multiplex PCR assay, covering 54 Vbeta and 13 Jbeta segments, was used to amplify TCR beta CDR3 regions. PCR amplification bias was corrected by using a synthetic template baseline for primer optimization and computational correction. The authors' pipeline ran thus. Reads were annotated to V, D and J genes according to IMGT and were analyzed with immunoSEQ Analyzer, with only productive sequences retained. To calculate clonality, Shannon entropy was normalized by log2 of the number of productive unique sequences and then subtracted from one. For each patient and control, public and private clones were evaluated within the 100 most prevalent clones. Clones were defined as Susac-specific if absent from the healthy and MS cohorts, from around 1,100 published viral clones and from other ImmuneACCESS disease sequences. TCRdb reprocessing: public reads trimmed at Q25 with fastp, clones called with MiXCR, in-frame beta chains kept. Every distinct CDR3 protein forms one entry, paired with its most common genes and DNA. Clone size and V and J calls follow TCRdb, not the original study. Across this sample there are around 160,000 distinct CDR3 sequences, with 90% to 95% seen only once. Around 0.15% of the sample is in the top ten clones.

Here is what the overall study found, with its caveats: The number of individuals in the TCR sequencing and HLA analysis was acknowledged as relatively small.

The CDR3 holds 14 amino acids from the cysteine to the phenylalanine. Solely the CDR3 DNA is kept, with 42 bases framed from the first base. CDR1 SQVTM and CDR2 ANQGSEA were looked up in the germline V gene. V lost 1 base and J lost 7 bases; the stretch between them is 14 bases long. Input material: CD4+ T cells from PBMCs. The chain was built from TRBV29-1 and TRBJ1-5; the D gene is perhaps TRBD1, from 6 matching bases. This sequence was found in a human donor in good health. The CDR3 region has the sequence CSVEGGGRNQPQHF. The DNA reads TGCAGCGTTGAAGGAGGGGGTAGAAACCAGCCCCAGCATTTT.